The 14 T cell receptor beta chains below all came from one sample that was sequenced in a study of vaccination and CD4 T cells after COVID-19. Treatment in this sample: 10-day PBMC culture with coronavirus spike peptide pools or control peptides (ViraFEST assay). For these receptors, no antigen is known. Sequencing of DNA taken from cultured CD4+ T cells relied on the Oncomine TCR Beta short-read assay. MiXCR, run by TCRdb on the PCR reads, gives a single entry per CDR3 protein. The sample yields around 21,000 distinct CDR3 sequences, over 50% seen once. The specimen sequenced was CD4+ T cells from blood, cultured in vitro. Receptor source: a human donor who had recovered from COVID-19.

The rearrangement uses TRBV18 and TRBJ1-1, with D tentatively TRBD1 (6 bases). The germline CDR1 and CDR2 sequences are KGHSH and LQKENI. CDR3 length: 15 residues. V gave up 6 bases and J gave up 1 base, with 15 bases separating them. This CDR3 is CASSPRTETNTEAFF. Here the CDR3 DNA reads TGTGCCAGCTCGCCTCGGACAGAGACGAACACTGAAGCTTTCTTT.

V and J are TRBV5-1 and TRBJ2-3; 12 bases align to TRBD2. CDR1 SGHRS and CDR2 YFSETQ come from the germline V gene. V shed 4 bases and J 5 bases; nucleotides not matched to a gene: 8. The CDR3 is 16 residues long. CDR3 sequence reads: CASSPRTSGIGDTQYF. The DNA for the CDR3 is TGCGCCAGCAGCCCGCGGACTAGCGGGATCGGAGATACGCAGTATTTT.

There are a few counts of this clonotype. The chain has TRBV7-2 and TRBJ2-1; 8 bases map to TRBD1. Germline values: CDR1 SGHTA, CDR2 FQGNSA. This CDR3 is built from 17 residues. With 4 bases clipped from V and 0 bases from J, the junction kept 8 bases outside the gene matches. This CDR3 reads CASSSPRQGSSYNEQFF. The CDR3 DNA sequence: TGTGCCAGCAGCTCGCCCCGACAGGGGAGCTCCTACAATGAGCAGTTCTTC.

CDR3 sequence reads: CASSFSQGYTEAFF. The CDR3 DNA sequence: TGTGCCAGCAGTTTTTCCCAGGGCTACACTGAAGCTTTCTTT. The chain is built from TRBV12-3 or TRBV12-4 and TRBJ1-1, with D perhaps matching TRBD1 (5 bases). Trimming removed 3 bases at V and 3 bases at J, with 11 bases between. CDR3 length: 14 amino acids.

In DNA form, the CDR3 reads TGTGCCACCAGTGAACTCTCCGATACGCAGTATTTT. This codes for CATSELSDTQYF. The gene calls are TRBV24-1 and TRBJ2-3; D gene uncertain. V shed 4 bases and J shed 6 bases, with 7 bases lying between them. Germline V gene sequence: CDR1 KGHDR, CDR2 SFDVKD. The CDR3 loop spans 12 amino acids.

This clonotype has more than one count but fewer than ten. Its ends do not fully match the called genes, so a read error is possible. The genes are TRBV24-1 and TRBJ1-2; TRBD1 matches at 8 bases. The length of the CDR3 is 15 residues. The germline CDR1 and CDR2 sequences are KGHDR and SFDVKD. The CDR3 loop is CATSDYGRGPGGYTF. The CDR3 bases are TGTGCCACAAGTGATTACGGCAGGGGGCCGGGTGGCTACACCTTC.

This sequence joins TRBV6-1 and TRBJ1-2; 7 nucleotides agree with TRBD1. The V gene's germline CDR1 is MNHNS and CDR2 SASEGT. The CDR3 is 12 residues long. Trimming at V came to 11 bases and at J to 5 bases, leaving 8 bases not matched to a gene. In nucleotides, the CDR3 is TGTGCCGGACAAGGGACAGCGTATGGCTACACCTTC. Residues: CAGQGTAYGYTF.

The V and J genes are TRBV19 and TRBJ2-1, with D perhaps TRBD1 or TRBD2 (6 bases each). Trimming removed 6 bases at V and 8 bases at J, with 20 bases between. This CDR3 contains 15 residues. Germline loops: CDR1 LNHDA, CDR2 SQIVND (reference sequence). DNA of the CDR3: TGTGCCAGTAGGGAAGTCGAGGGGGGCAAGTATGAGCAGTTCTTC. This encodes CASREVEGGKYEQFF.

The rearrangement links TRBV10-3 to TRBJ2-3, with 8 bases aligning to TRBD2. The V gene's germline CDR1 is ENHRY and CDR2 SYGVKD. The length of the CDR3 is 14 residues. V lost 10 bases, J lost 4 bases, and 10 bases stayed unmatched. For the CDR3, the DNA is TGTGCCAGCGTAGCGGGAAAAGATGCAGATACGCAGTATTTT. It is translated as CASVAGKDADTQYF.

This clonotype was detected only a few times. This rearrangement joins TRBV28 to TRBJ1-1; TRBD1 might be the D (5 bases). Germline values: CDR1 MDHEN, CDR2 SYDVKM. CDR3 length: 16 amino acids. V lost 8 bases to trimming and J lost 3 bases, with 22 bases between them. CDR3 sequence (DNA): TGTGCCAGCGACCCCCGGGGGGGGTTCAGGGACACTGAAGCTTTCTTT. As protein: CASDPRGGFRDTEAFF.

The chain combines TRBV7-9 with TRBJ2-2, with no clear D. V lost 1 base to trimming and J lost 3 bases, with 9 bases between them. Germline lookup yields CDR1 SEHNR and CDR2 FQNEAQ (reference sequence). This CDR3 is built from 15 residues. The CDR3 DNA is TGTGCCAGCAGCTTAGTGAGTGGGGACACCGGGGAGCTGTTTTTT. Translation: CASSLVSGDTGELFF.

The table lists this clonotype with a count of one. This chain links TRBV28 with TRBJ1-5; perhaps TRBD1 as D (5 bases). This CDR3 is 15 amino acids long. The germline V and J ends were trimmed by 7 bases and 4 bases, with 17 bases remaining between them. Germline V lookup: CDR1 MDHEN, CDR2 SYDVKM. The DNA for the CDR3 is TGTGCCAGCACTTCTCCAGGGATCGGTAATCAGCCCCAGCATTTT. Translated, it gives CASTSPGIGNQPQHF.

This clonotype has just one count. The chain joins TRBV19 to TRBJ2-1, with 8 positions matching TRBD2. This CDR3 has 17 amino acids. The V gene's germline CDR1 is LNHDA and CDR2 SQIVND (reference sequence). J was trimmed by 4 bases and V by 3 bases; bases with no gene match: 11. The CDR3 reads CASSMVSTSGRYNEQFF. The DNA for the CDR3 is TGTGCCAGTAGTATGGTGTCCACTAGCGGACGATACAATGAGCAGTTCTTC.

This clonotype was seen a single time. The V and J genes are TRBV19 and TRBJ1-2, with 8 bases matching TRBD1. CDR1 LNHDA and CDR2 SQIVND come from the germline V gene (reference sequence). This CDR3 comprises 13 residues. Trimming removed 5 bases from V and 10 bases from J; junction bases left unmatched: 9. CDR3 sequence: CASSLTGGLDYTF. The CDR3 DNA follows: TGTGCCAGTAGTCTTACAGGGGGTCTTGACTACACCTTC.